This T cell receptor beta chain was obtained from a study of CD8 T cells in ankylosing spondylitis. On this clonotype itself: Its antigen is not known.

TCRdb analysed the 5' RACE reads with MiXCR anew, one entry per CDR3 protein. Of some 240,000 distinct CDR3 sequences listed, roughly 25% are singletons. CDR3 length: 13 residues. Trimming removed 8 bases at V and 0 bases at J, with 10 bases between. Study results and limitations: Made up of eight highly homologous variants, a TCR beta motif appeared characteristic of ankylosing spondylitis blood. Reported data indicate significant enrichment of disease-linked clones within matched ankylosing spondylitis synovial fluid. In the blood and synovial fluid of reactive arthritis, some motif variants had been previously reported.

This clonotype originated in a male donor with ankylosing spondylitis or in good health (not recorded which). The chain carries TRBV12-3 or TRBV12-4 and TRBJ2-5, with unresolved D. The sample was blood, either unsorted or a sorted T cell fraction (not recorded which). The CDR3 reads CASWSGYQETQYF. In DNA form, the CDR3 reads TGTGCCAGCTGGTCCGGCTACCAAGAGACCCAGTACTTC.